These T cell receptor beta chains were read from a single sample in a study of shared clonotypes between healthy human individuals. The protocol was immunoSEQ multiplex PCR, while the TCRdb copy is restricted to in-frame clones and leaves out a portion. The data show 950,000 to 1,100,000 clones, with roughly 75% seen just once and about 1.5% held by the top ten. The source material was memory CD4+ T cells sorted from blood. The receptors here all came from a young man in good health. CDR3s include the opening cysteine and the closing phenylalanine or tryptophan. The D gene is left open where the match is weak. Not all rows give a size; the values are once, few, many and, for expanded clones, a class.

J: TRBJ2-1; V: TRBV5-4; size: .; D: .; DNA: TGTGCCAGCAGCTTGGACCCTAGGTCCTACAATGAGCAGTTCTTC; CDR3: CASSLDPRSYNEQFF
J: TRBJ1-1; V: TRBV19; size: .; D: TRBD1; DNA: TGTGCCAGTAGTGCCGAGGGACAGGGGGGCACTGAAGCTTTCTTT; CDR3: CASSAEGQGGTEAFF
J: TRBJ1-2; V: TRBV28; size: .; D: TRBD1; DNA: TGTGCCAGCAGTCTAACGGGACAGTTCTATGGCTACACCTTC; CDR3: CASSLTGQFYGYTF
J: TRBJ2-5; V: TRBV5-6; size: .; D: .; DNA: TGTGCCAGCAGCTCGTACAAACTGGAGCAAGAGACCCAGTACTTC; CDR3: CASSSYKLEQETQYF
J: TRBJ2-5; V: TRBV10-3; size: .; D: .; DNA: TGTGCCATCAGTGACAGGGGAGAAGAGACCCAGTACTTC; CDR3: CAISDRGEETQYF
J: TRBJ2-7; V: TRBV6-6; size: .; D: .; DNA: TGTGCCAGCAGTTACTCAACCGGTTCGGGCGAGCAGTACTTC; CDR3: CASSYSTGSGEQYF
J: TRBJ2-7; V: TRBV6-6; size: .; D: .; DNA: TGTGCCAGCAGTCCAACGGGACCGGAATTCTCCTACGAGCAGTACTTC; CDR3: CASSPTGPEFSYEQYF
J: TRBJ2-1; V: TRBV12-5; size: few; D: .; DNA: TGTGCTAGTGGTTTGGTACAGGGTGAGCAGTTCTTC; CDR3: CASGLVQGEQFF
J: TRBJ1-4; V: TRBV6-4; size: .; D: TRBD1; DNA: TGTGCCAGCAGTGCCTCCGGGACAGATAATGAAAAACTGTTTTTT; CDR3: CASSASGTDNEKLFF
J: TRBJ2-4; V: TRBV4-3; size: few; D: TRBD1; DNA: TGCGCCAGCAGCCGGGGGACAGAGGGCAAAAACATTCAGTACTTC; CDR3: CASSRGTEGKNIQYF
J: TRBJ2-7; V: TRBV6-5; size: few; D: .; DNA: TGTGCCAGCAGACGTTCTAAAGGGGACTCGTTCGAGCAGTACTTC; CDR3: CASRRSKGDSFEQYF
J: TRBJ1-5; V: TRBV5-8; size: .; D: TRBD1; DNA: TGTGCCAGCAGTACCGACAGGGGCAATCAGCCCCAGCATTTT; CDR3: CASSTDRGNQPQHF
J: TRBJ2-5; V: TRBV5-6; size: .; D: .; DNA: TGTGCCAGCAGCCCGCAGGCAGGGAGGGAGACCCAGTACTTC; CDR3: CASSPQAGRETQYF
J: TRBJ2-2; V: TRBV9; size: .; D: .; DNA: TGTGCCAGCAGCGTAGCCCAGAACACCGGGGAGCTGTTTTTT; CDR3: CASSVAQNTGELFF
J: TRBJ1-2; V: TRBV2; size: .; D: .; DNA: TGTGCCAGCAGTGAAGAGAAAGGGACAACTTATGGCTACACCTTC; CDR3: CASSEEKGTTYGYTF
J: TRBJ1-5; V: TRBV5-1; size: .; D: TRBD1; DNA: TGCGCCAGCAGCGTGGACAGGGGAAGCAATCAGCCCCAGCATTTT; CDR3: CASSVDRGSNQPQHF
J: TRBJ2-3; V: TRBV5-6; size: few; D: .; DNA: TGTGCCAGCACGGTGCGCACAGATACGCAGTATTTT; CDR3: CASTVRTDTQYF
J: TRBJ1-1; V: TRBV11-2; size: .; D: .; DNA: TGTGCCAGCAGCTCCAGGACGGTCGGTTCAGCTTTCTTT; CDR3: CASSSRTVGSAFF
J: TRBJ1-1; V: TRBV7-9; size: .; D: .; DNA: TGTGCCAGCAGCTTCTTAGGGGAAACTGAAGCTTTCTTT; CDR3: CASSFLGETEAFF
J: TRBJ2-3; V: TRBV29-1; size: once; D: TRBD2; DNA: TGCAGCGTTGGGGGACTAGCGACAGATACGCAGTATTTT; CDR3: CSVGGLATDTQYF
J: TRBJ1-5; V: TRBV4-1; size: few; D: .; DNA: TGCGCCAGCAGCCAAGCACCGCCAGGGGAGAAGGGCAATCAGCCCCAGCATTTT; CDR3: CASSQAPPGEKGNQPQHF
J: TRBJ2-7; V: TRBV5-3; size: .; D: .; DNA: TGTGCCAGAAGCTTGACCGAGACCTTCCTAAACTACGAGCAGTACTTC; CDR3: CARSLTETFLNYEQYF
J: TRBJ2-2; V: TRBV6-1; size: few; D: TRBD1; DNA: TGTGCCAGCAGTGCGAGGACAGGGCCCGGGGAGCTGTTTTTT; CDR3: CASSARTGPGELFF
J: TRBJ1-2; V: TRBV5-4; size: .; D: TRBD1; DNA: TGTGCCAGCAGCGCTGGACAGGGCGGCTATGGCTACACCTTC; CDR3: CASSAGQGGYGYTF
J: TRBJ1-2; V: TRBV5-1; size: once; D: TRBD1; DNA: TGCGCCAGCAGCTTGGGGACAGGGAAGGGGAATGGCTACACCTTC; CDR3: CASSLGTGKGNGYTF
J: TRBJ1-6; V: TRBV12-5; size: few; D: TRBD1; DNA: TGTGCTAGTGGTGCCGGGACAGGGTATAATTCACCCCTCCACTTT; CDR3: CASGAGTGYNSPLHF